The T cell receptor (beta chain) under discussion was sequenced for a study of T cell responses to AZD1222 COVID-19 vaccine. Study background: Pooling covered second doses at about 4 or about 12 weeks.

The CDR3 covers 18 residues. Germline loops: CDR1 LGHNA, CDR2 YSLEER. After removal of 5 bases from V and 0 bases from J, the junction contained 13 bases not matched to a gene. Sequenced by immunoSEQ multiplex PCR; TCRdb stores in-frame clones only, minus some. In the table there are about 86,000 clones, around four fifths of which are singletons. Study-level findings and limits: Donors were largely white British and mainly female; clonal diversity was possibly underestimated. Spike-specific TCR repertoires showed rising breadth and depth after two AZD1222 doses.

About this clone: The antigen is not known.

This TCR was recovered from an adult in good health. This material consisted of peripheral blood, taken on day 0 of AZD1222 vaccination. The rearrangement uses TRBV4-3 and TRBJ2-1; TRBD2 matches 7 bases. The CDR3 is CASSIIRGGGSSYNEQFF. CDR3 DNA: TGCGCCAGCAGCATAATCAGAGGTGGCGGGAGCTCCTACAATGAGCAGTTCTTC.